What follows are 2 T cell receptor beta chains derived from one specimen sequenced in a study of graft-versus-host responses after intestinal transplantation. Produced via immunoSEQ multiplex PCR; TCRdb's table is partial and in-frame only. Of some 110,000 clones in the sample, just over 90% are singletons; the top ten hold 0.2% to 0.25%. Their antigen targets remain unknown. Sequenced material: unstimulated CD4+ T cells sorted from spleen or lymph node cells, taken before transplant. These TCRs come from a human donor who was the organ donor for an intestinal transplant.

The CDR3 DNA reads as TGTGCCAGCAGCTTACGAGGACTAGCACAAGCCGGGGAGCTGTTTTTT. Its protein product is CASSLRGLAQAGELFF. The V and J genes are TRBV7-9 and TRBJ2-2, with 8 bases that match TRBD2. With V trimmed by 2 bases and J by 6 bases, 8 bases remained unmatched. The germline CDR1 and CDR2 sequences are SEHNR and FQNEAQ (reference sequence). The CDR3 has 16 residues.

V gene TRBV5-1 combines with J gene TRBJ2-1; 9 bases match TRBD1. The germline CDR1 and CDR2 sequences are SGHRS and YFSETQ. V shed 4 bases and J 4 bases; nucleotides not matched to a gene: 6. This CDR3 spans 15 amino acids. DNA of the CDR3: TGCGCCAGCAGCCTGTCGGGACAGGGTTACAATGAGCAGTTCTTC. This codes for CASSLSGQGYNEQFF. Drawing the rest from reference TRBV5-1 and TRBJ2-1, the complete variable domain is KAGVTQTPRYLIKTRGQQVTLSCSPISGHRSVSWYQQTPGQGLQFLFEYFSETQRNKGNFPGRFSGRQFSNSRSEMNVSTLELGDSALYLCASSLSGQGYNEQFFGPGTRLTVL.